This entry describes one T cell receptor beta chain. Its antigen target is currently unknown. One base away there is no much larger clone; base qualities are not given. The library was produced with the immunoSEQ multiplex PCR assay. A mixture of 60 forward primers for TCR Vbeta segments and 13 reverse primers for TCR Jbeta segments was used in the multiplex PCR. A multiplex PCR assay on genomic DNA amplified the CDR3 region of rearranged TCR beta genes. The Illumina HiSeq System was used to sequence the amplified TCR beta libraries as 87-base-pair reads. Per the authors' processing: Across the 600 to 700 repertoires, a later analysis counted roughly 77 million unique TCR beta chains, 8.5 million to 12 million of which were shared by at least two donors. Raw reads were error-corrected and collapsed into unique sequences with a nearest-neighbor algorithm that merged closely related sequences to remove PCR and sequencing errors. CDR3 sequences were aligned to IMGT reference sequences to assign V, D and J gene segments. Each retained sequence needed at least a six-nucleotide match to both a V gene segment and a J gene segment. Rearrangements were classified as productive when the CDR3 lacked stop codons and remained in frame with V and J, and all other rearrangements were classified as non-productive. CDR3 was defined according to IMGT convention as the region running from the second conserved V-encoded cysteine to the conserved J-encoded phenylalanine. The earlier analysis of 550 to 650 of the donors excluded any sequence lacking an unambiguous match to a single V gene segment. An earlier analysis of about 590 of the donors classified V segments as functional when productive rearrangements were above 56.7% and as segregating when the standard deviation between donors was above 5%. A statistical classification framework was developed to diagnose cytomegalovirus status using the catalog of TCR beta chain sequences. In a later analysis, V and J genes were assigned by comparing TCR nucleotide sequences against IMGT/GENE-DB human TR gene sequences. In a later analysis, CDR3 sequences and most-parsimonious VDJ recombination scenarios were assigned using the TCRdist pipeline. In a later analysis, each TCR beta chain was defined by its CDR3 amino acid sequence together with its V-gene family, and reads without a unique V-gene family were excluded. To address suspected cross-contamination and a sequencing artifact, a later analysis removed approximately 600 highly shared, low-generation-probability nucleotide sequences. In a later analysis, a clonal expansion index was calculated for each public chain from normalized within-repertoire ranks of inferred template counts. In a later analysis, generation probabilities were computed using a VDJ recombination model fitted to out-of-frame rearrangements, and the results were checked against IGoR. A later analysis scored TCR-TCR, TCR-HLA and TCR-CMV co-occurrence with hypergeometric tests, applying a repertoire-size bias correction to TCR pairs. A later analysis estimated false discovery rates by permuting HLA or CMV assignments 20 times. In a later analysis, co-occurring TCRs were grouped using DBSCAN, with TCRdist sequence similarity added in when clustering inside HLA-allele-positive subsets. Co-occurrence clustering excluded repertoires with fewer than 30,000 or more than 120,000 public chains, plus five with anomalous nucleotide sharing. TCRdb retrieved this table from immuneACCESS and kept in-frame rearrangements only. Not all clones are present; in checked studies, unresolved V genes account for under half, and no reason is known for the remainder. V and J calls and clone size are those listed in that table; D and trimming were worked out from the DNA. Here the sample has some 100,000 clones; about 74% occur a single time. The top ten hold over 4% of the sample.

In total, more than 500 healthy bone marrow donors made up the cohort. At the time of sampling, every cohort member was nominally healthy, though immune exposures that went unrecorded were likely present. The donor tested CMV seropositive, placing the donor among the 310 or so seropositive members of the cohort. A peripheral blood sample was provided by each donor, and peripheral blood mononuclear cells were used for TCR beta sequencing. The Qiagen DNeasy Blood Extraction Kit was used to extract genomic DNA from the blood cell samples. This entry comes from a study of cytomegalovirus exposure and HLA in healthy donors (dated by TCRdb to the late 2010s). As for the study more broadly: An earlier analysis of 550 to 700 of the donors reported 250 to 350 Gb of sequence data and more than 90 million unique TCR beta sequences from about 179 million T cells. An early release that covered fewer than 800 HLA-typed donors contained approximately 300 gigabases of sequencing data and some 87 million unique TCR sequences. Of the 350 to 450 genotyped donors, 81% were placed in the genetic ancestry cluster associated with self-reported Caucasian donors. The study aimed to test whether cataloging public T cell receptors could reveal signatures of past pathogen exposure. The study profiled the T cell repertoires of under 850 subjects by immunosequencing and related them to cytomegalovirus serostatus. In addition to the first cohort of around 670 subjects, a separate validation cohort of some 120 different subjects was used. To predict cytomegalovirus infection status, the study brought together high-throughput TCR immunosequencing, statistical association of individual TCRs with disease status, and machine learning. In a later analysis, previously published TCR beta repertoires from 670 or so donors were re-analyzed and high-resolution HLA genotyping was added so that TCR occurrence patterns could be studied. In the later analysis, no new phenotypic data were used to find candidate immune exposures; instead, reliance was placed on TCR beta sequences and their occurrence across donors. In an earlier analysis of roughly 600 of the donors, high-throughput TCR beta sequencing was used to judge whether each TCR beta V gene segment behaved as functional or pseudogenic. Alongside the repertoire data, information on donor age, sex, ethnicity and CMV serostatus was compiled. A later genetic analysis used genome-wide SNP genotypes for 398 of the 666 donors, treating that subset as a discovery cohort. All discovery cohort repertoires had been generated on a single sequencing platform. HLA typing covered class I and class II loci at four-digit resolution. Typing coverage differed by locus: A, B, C, DRB1 and DQB1 were typed in about 620-630 donors, DQA1 in 500 to 550, DPA1 in some 570, and DPB1 in about 450. Roughly five DR-DQ haplotypes were handled as single units for association and clustering because linkage in the cohort was strong. On average, about 240,000 unique TCR beta nucleotide sequences were sequenced per donor among 350 to 400 genotyped donors of the cohort, with about 19% of those sequences being non-productive. Study-wide findings and limitations: According to a later analysis, TCR association rates differed among HLA loci, with DRB1 alleles showing the most associated TCRs and HLA-C alleles showing the fewest. Across donors, most TCR sequences were observed very rarely, whereas some public TCRs were present in many individuals. A later analysis associated approximately 17,000 TCR beta sequences with specific HLA alleles at a false discovery rate of 0.05. A group of highly shared sequence variants was considered likely to be a technical artifact of the sequencing pipeline. Because counts were too low, approximately 15 rarely observed V segments, including chromosome 9 orphons, were excluded from the earlier analysis of roughly 580 of the donors. V-gene and J-gene trimming of TCR beta chains was associated with a missense DCLRE1C variant in a later genetic analysis, and the association was replicated in an independent cohort. When HLA alleles, especially DR and DQ, strongly co-occurred, TCR associations were difficult to assign to individual alleles. According to a later analysis, most CMV-associated TCR beta chains appeared to be HLA-restricted, and the HLA associations seemed to be driven largely by CMV exposure. Roughly uniform sequencing depth across donors was assumed in presence/absence analyses, although this assumption may not hold. The 87-base-pair reads could not distinguish some IMGT-functional V segments, including TRBV6-2 and TRBV6-3, so those segments were excluded. HLA typing was unavailable for some donors at each locus, so association tests used only the typed subset. In an earlier analysis of around 600 of the donors, most TCR beta V segments appeared in productive rearrangements about 87% or about 30% of the time, broadly matching IMGT annotations. A further reported finding was that TCR beta sequences accurately predicted the HLA-A and HLA-B alleles for most subjects in the first cohort. Correlated functional status among segregating V segments might reflect linkage disequilibrium, but an unknown experimental factor could not be ruled out. A few of the identified cytomegalovirus-associated TCR beta chains were confirmed in vitro to be specific for cytomegalovirus antigens. The authors suggested that the approach could potentially be extended to other disease states and immunological phenotypes. Compared with equally common non-associated chains, HLA-associated TCR beta chains in a later analysis were more clonally expanded and had lower generation probabilities. CMV serostatus was the only immune exposure information available for the cohort. According to a later analysis, parvovirus B19, influenza, CMV and Epstein-Barr virus appeared linked to several top co-occurrence clusters. The study gave a list of under 200 TCR beta chains associated with cytomegalovirus. The classifier was reported to diagnose cytomegalovirus status with high specificity and sensitivity in both the original cohort and the validation cohort. Only TCR beta chains were sequenced in this cohort, and the absence of alpha or paired-chain data limited detectable features. A later genetic analysis reported fewer N-insertions in productive TCRs among donors in an Asian-associated ancestry cluster than the roughly 620-donor mean.

There are 15 amino acids in the CDR3, from cysteine to phenylalanine inclusive. The DNA shown is the 45-base CDR3, in frame from base 1. Trimming leaves V shorter by 6 bases and J shorter by 0 bases, with the junction holding 7 bases beyond the gene matches. CDR1 and CDR2 are drawn from the germline V gene: SQVTM, ANQGSEA. The V and J segments used are TRBV29-1 and TRBJ2-7; the central 11 bases match TRBD2. The specimen was PBMCs. This receptor was obtained from a woman younger than 35 in good health and CMV-seropositive. The CDR3 in this case is CSVRLAGLSSYEQYF. The DNA sequence follows: TGCAGCGTAAGACTAGCGGGGCTGTCCTCCTACGAGCAGTACTTC.